This TCR beta chain originates from a study of shared clonotypes between healthy human individuals. Turning to the study itself: For every donor, three CD4 naive, three CD4 memory, two CD8 naive and one CD8 memory plates were used.

CDR3 length: 14 amino acids. V shed 0 bases and J 8 bases; nucleotides not matched to a gene: 5. Germline V gene sequence: CDR1 SGDLS, CDR2 YYNGEE. Positive CCR7 selection of CD45RO-negative cells yielded the naive CD8 cells, and terminally differentiated effector memory CD45RA+ cells were excluded. At the deep level, the assay was run. Genomic DNA per cell subset filled all wells of several immunoSEQ plates. Method: immunoSEQ multiplex PCR; TCRdb's copy keeps in-frame clones and lacks some. This table holds about 2.1 million clones, under 95% found once. The clonotype was recovered from a man younger than 35 in good health. Some clones in this sample may be carry-over from other donors' samples. Sequenced material: naive CD8+ T cells from PBMCs. The V call is TRBV9, the J call TRBJ1-3; 7 nucleotides match TRBD1. CDR3 sequence: CASSVEQGRDTIYF. As DNA, the CDR3 is TGTGCCAGCAGCGTAGAACAGGGGAGAGACACCATATATTTT. The full variable domain, rest sourced from reference TRBV9 and TRBJ1-3, is DSGVTQTPKHLITATGQRVTLRCSPRSGDLSVYWYQQSLDQGLQFLIQYYNGEERAKGNILERFSAQQFPDLHSELNLSSLELGDSALYFCASSVEQGRDTIYFGEGSWLTVV.